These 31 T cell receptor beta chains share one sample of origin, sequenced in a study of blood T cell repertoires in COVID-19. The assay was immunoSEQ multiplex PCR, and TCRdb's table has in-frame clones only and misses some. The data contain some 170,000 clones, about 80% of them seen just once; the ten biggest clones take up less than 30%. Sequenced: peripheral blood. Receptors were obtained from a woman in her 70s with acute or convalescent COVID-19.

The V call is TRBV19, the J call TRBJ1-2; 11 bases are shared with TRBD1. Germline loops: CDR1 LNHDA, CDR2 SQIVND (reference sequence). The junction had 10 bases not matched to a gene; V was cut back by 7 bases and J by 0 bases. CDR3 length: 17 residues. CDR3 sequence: CASTIWTGGDSNYGYTF. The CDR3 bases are TGTGCCAGTACCATTTGGACAGGGGGCGATTCTAACTATGGCTACACCTTC.

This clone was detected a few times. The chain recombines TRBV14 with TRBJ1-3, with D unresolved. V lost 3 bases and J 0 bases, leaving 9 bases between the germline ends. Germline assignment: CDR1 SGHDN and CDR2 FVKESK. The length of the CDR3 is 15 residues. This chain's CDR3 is CASSQNSLSGNTIYF. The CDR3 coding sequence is TGTGCCAGCAGCCAGAACAGTCTCTCTGGAAACACCATATATTTT.

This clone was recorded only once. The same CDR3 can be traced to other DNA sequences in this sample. CDR3 sequence reads: CAWSVSVNTEAFF. CDR3 bases: TGTGCCTGGAGTGTTTCGGTGAACACTGAAGCTTTCTTT. The rearrangement links TRBV30 to TRBJ1-1; D remains ambiguous. The CDR3 is 13 amino acids. The V and J ends lost 0 bases and 0 bases respectively, with 5 bases between them. Germline V CDR1 and CDR2: GTSNPN, SVGIG (reference sequence).

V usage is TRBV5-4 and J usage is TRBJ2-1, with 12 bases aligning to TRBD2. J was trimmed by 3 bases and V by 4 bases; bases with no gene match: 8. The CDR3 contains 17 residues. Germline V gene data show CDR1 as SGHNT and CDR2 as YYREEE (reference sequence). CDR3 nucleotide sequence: TGTGCCAGCAGCCAGACTAGCGGGAGTTGGAACTACAATGAGCAGTTCTTC. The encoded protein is CASSQTSGSWNYNEQFF.

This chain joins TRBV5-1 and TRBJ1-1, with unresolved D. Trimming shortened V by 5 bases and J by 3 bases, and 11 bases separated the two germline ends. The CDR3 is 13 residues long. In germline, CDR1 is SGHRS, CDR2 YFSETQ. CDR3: CASSRGIDTEAFF. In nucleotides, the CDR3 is TGCGCCAGCAGTCGCGGAATTGACACTGAAGCTTTCTTT.

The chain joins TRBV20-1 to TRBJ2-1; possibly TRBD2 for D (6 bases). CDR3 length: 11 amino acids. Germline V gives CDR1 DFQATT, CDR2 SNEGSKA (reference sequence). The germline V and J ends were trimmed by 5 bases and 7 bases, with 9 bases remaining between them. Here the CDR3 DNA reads TGCAGTGCTCCCAGCGGGAATGAGCAGTTCTTC. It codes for CSAPSGNEQFF.

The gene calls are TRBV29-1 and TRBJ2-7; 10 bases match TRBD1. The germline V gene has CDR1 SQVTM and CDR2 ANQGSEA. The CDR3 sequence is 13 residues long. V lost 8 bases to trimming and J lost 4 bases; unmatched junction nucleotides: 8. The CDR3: CSFGGTGAYEQYF. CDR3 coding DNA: TGCAGCTTTGGTGGGACAGGGGCTTACGAGCAGTACTTC.

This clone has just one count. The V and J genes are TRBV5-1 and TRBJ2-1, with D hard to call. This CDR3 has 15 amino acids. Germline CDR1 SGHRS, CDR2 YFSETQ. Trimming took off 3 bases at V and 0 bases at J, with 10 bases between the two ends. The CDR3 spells CASSSTSGSYNEQFF. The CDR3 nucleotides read TGCGCCAGCAGCTCCACAAGTGGCTCCTACAATGAGCAGTTCTTC.

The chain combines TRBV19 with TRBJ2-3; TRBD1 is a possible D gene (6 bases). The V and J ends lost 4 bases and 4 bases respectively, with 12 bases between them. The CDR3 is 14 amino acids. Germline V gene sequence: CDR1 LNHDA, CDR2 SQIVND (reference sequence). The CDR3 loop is CASSTQGAADTQYF. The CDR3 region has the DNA TGTGCCAGTAGTACACAGGGAGCGGCAGATACGCAGTATTTT.

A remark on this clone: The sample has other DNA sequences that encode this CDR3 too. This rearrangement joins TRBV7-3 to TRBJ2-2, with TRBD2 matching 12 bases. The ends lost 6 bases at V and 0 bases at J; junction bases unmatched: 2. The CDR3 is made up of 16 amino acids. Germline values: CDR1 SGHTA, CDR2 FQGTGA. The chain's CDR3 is CASSLAGGANTGELFF. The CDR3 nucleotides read TGTGCCAGCAGTCTAGCGGGAGGGGCGAACACCGGGGAGCTGTTTTTT.

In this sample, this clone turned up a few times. CDR3 nucleotides: TGCGCCAGCAGCTTGTTTGATCTTGGGAGCACTGAAGCTTTCTTT. It translates to CASSLFDLGSTEAFF. V usage is TRBV5-1 and J usage is TRBJ1-1; D call uncertain. Trimming removed 1 base at V and 4 bases at J, with 14 bases between. From germline, CDR1 is SGHRS and CDR2 YFSETQ. The CDR3 is 15 residues long.

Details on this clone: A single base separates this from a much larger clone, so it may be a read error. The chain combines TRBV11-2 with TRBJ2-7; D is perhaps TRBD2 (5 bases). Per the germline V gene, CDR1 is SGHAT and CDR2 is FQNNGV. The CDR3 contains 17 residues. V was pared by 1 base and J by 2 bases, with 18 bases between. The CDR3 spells CASSLVAFSVLTYEQYF. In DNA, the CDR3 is TGTGCCAGCAGCTTAGTAGCTTTTAGCGTGTTAACCTACGAGCAGTACTTC. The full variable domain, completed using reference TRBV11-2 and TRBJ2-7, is EAGVAQSPRYKIIEKRQSVAFWCNPISGHATLYWYQQILGQGPKLLIQFQNNGVVDDSQLPKDRFSAERLKGVDSTLKIQPAKLEDSAVYLCASSLVAFSVLTYEQYFGPGTRLTVT.

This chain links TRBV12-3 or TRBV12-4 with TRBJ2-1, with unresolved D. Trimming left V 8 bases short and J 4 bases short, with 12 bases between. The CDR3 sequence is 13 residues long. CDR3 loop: CASRRSRYNEQFF. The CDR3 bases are TGTGCCAGCCGCAGGTCGCGATACAATGAGCAGTTCTTC.

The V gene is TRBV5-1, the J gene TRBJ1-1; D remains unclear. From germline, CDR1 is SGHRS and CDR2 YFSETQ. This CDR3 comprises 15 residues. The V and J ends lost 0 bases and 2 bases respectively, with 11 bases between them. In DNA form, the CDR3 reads TGCGCCAGCAGCTTGGAAGCGGGTGGAAACACTGAAGCTTTCTTT. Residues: CASSLEAGGNTEAFF.

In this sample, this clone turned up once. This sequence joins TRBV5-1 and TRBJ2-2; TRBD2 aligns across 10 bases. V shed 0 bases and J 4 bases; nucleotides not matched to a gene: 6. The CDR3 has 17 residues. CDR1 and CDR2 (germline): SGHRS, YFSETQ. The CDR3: CASSLGTSGIRTGELFF. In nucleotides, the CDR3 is TGCGCCAGCAGCTTGGGTACTAGCGGGATACGCACCGGGGAGCTGTTTTTT.

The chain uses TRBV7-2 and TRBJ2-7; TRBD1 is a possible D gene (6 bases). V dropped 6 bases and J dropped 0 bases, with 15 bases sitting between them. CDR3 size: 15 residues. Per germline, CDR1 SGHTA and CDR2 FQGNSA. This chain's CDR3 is CASSHRQATSYEQYF. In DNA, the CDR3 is TGTGCCAGCAGTCACCGACAGGCTACCTCCTACGAGCAGTACTTC.

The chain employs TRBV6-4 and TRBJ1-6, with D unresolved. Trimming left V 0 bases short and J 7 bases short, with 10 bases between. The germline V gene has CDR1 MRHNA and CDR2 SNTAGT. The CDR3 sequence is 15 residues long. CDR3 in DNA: TGTGCCAGCAGTGACTCGTCAAGCCTCAATTCACCCCTCCACTTT. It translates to CASSDSSSLNSPLHF.

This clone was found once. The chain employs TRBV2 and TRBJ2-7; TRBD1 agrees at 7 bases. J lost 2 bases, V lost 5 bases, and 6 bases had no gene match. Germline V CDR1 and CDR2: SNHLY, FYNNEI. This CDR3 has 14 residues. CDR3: CASSTGESTYEQYF. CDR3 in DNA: TGTGCCAGCAGTACAGGGGAATCTACCTACGAGCAGTACTTC.

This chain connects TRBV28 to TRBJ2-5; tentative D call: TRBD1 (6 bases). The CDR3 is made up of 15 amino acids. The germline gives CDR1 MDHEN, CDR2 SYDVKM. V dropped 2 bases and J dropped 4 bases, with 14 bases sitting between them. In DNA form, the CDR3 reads TGTGCCAGCAGTTTACCTTTACAGGGACCAGAGACCCAGTACTTC. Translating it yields CASSLPLQGPETQYF.

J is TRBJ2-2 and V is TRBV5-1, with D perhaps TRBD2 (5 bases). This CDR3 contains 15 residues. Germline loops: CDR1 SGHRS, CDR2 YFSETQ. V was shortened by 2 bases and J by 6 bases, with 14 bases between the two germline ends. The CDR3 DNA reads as TGCGCCAGCAGCTTTATTCGAGAGGGAGCCGGGGAGCTGTTTTTT. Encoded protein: CASSFIREGAGELFF.

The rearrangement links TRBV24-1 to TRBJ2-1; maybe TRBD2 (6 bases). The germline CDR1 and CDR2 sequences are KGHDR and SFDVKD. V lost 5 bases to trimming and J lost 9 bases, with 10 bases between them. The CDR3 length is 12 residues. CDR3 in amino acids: CATSVEAGEQFF. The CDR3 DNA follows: TGTGCCACCAGTGTGGAAGCGGGTGAGCAGTTCTTC.

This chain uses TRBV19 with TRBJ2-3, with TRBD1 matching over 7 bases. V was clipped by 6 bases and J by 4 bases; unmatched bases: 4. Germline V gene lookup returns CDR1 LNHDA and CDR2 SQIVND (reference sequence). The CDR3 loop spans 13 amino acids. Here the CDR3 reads CASRQGFPDTQYF. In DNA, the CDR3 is TGTGCCAGTAGACAGGGGTTCCCAGATACGCAGTATTTT. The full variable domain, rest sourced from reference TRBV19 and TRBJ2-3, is DGGITQSPKYLFRKEGQNVTLSCEQNLNHDAMYWYRQDPGQGLRLIYYSQIVNDFQKGDIAEGYSVSREKKESFPLTVTSAQKNPTAFYLCASRQGFPDTQYFGPGTRLTVL.

The CDR3 spells CASSEQGRVGYNEQFF. The CDR3, as DNA: TGTGCCAGCAGTGAGCAGGGCAGGGTGGGGTACAATGAGCAGTTCTTC. The chain links TRBV2 to TRBJ2-1, with D possibly being TRBD1 (5 bases). The length of the CDR3 is 16 residues. The germline V gene encodes CDR1 SNHLY and CDR2 FYNNEI. V was cut by 3 bases and J by 4 bases, with 16 bases left in between.

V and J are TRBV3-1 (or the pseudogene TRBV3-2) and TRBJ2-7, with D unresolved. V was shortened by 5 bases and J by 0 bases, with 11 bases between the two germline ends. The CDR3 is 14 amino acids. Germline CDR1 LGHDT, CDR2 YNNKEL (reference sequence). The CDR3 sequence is CASSSDRYSYEQYF. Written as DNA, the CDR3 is TGTGCCAGCAGCTCCGATAGATACTCCTACGAGCAGTACTTC.

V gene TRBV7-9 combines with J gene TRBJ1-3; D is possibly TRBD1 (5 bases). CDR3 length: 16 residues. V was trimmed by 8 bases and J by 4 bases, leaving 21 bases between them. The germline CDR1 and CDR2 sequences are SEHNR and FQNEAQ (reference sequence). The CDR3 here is CASVSAGGGTGNTIYF. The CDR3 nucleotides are TGTGCCAGCGTCTCCGCCGGGGGTGGAACGGGAAACACCATATATTTT.

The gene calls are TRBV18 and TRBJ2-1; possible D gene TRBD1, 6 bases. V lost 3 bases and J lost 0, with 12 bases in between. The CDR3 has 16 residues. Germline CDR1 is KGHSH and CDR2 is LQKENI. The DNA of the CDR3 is TGTGCCAGCTCACCGGACAGTTATAGCTCCTACAATGAGCAGTTCTTC. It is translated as CASSPDSYSSYNEQFF.

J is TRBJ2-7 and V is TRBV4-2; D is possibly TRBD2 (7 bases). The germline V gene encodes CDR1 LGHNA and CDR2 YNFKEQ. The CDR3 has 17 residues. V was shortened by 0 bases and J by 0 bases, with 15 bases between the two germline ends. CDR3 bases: TGTGCCAGCAGCCAAGATCGGGGCGGGGGCGTCTCCTACGAGCAGTACTTC. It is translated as CASSQDRGGGVSYEQYF.

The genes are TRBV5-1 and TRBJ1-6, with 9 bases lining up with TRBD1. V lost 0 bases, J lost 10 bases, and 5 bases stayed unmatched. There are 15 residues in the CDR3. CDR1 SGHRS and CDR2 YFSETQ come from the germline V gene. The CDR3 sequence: CASSLDGTGRSPLHF. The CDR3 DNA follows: TGCGCCAGCAGCTTGGATGGGACAGGGAGGTCACCCCTCCACTTT.

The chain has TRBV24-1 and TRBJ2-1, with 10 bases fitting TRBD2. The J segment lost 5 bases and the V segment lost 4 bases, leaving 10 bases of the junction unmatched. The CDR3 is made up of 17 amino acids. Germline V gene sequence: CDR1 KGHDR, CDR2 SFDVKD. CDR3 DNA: TGTGCCACCAGTGACTATTTCAGCGGGAGGGGGGACAATGAGCAGTTCTTC. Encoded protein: CATSDYFSGRGDNEQFF.

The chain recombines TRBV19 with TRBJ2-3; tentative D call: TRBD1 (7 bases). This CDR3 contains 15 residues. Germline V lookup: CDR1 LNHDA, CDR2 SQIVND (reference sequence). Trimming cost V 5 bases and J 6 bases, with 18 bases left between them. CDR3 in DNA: TGTGCCAGTAGTGCGAGCAGGGGGGTAGGGGATACGCAGTATTTT. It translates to CASSASRGVGDTQYF.

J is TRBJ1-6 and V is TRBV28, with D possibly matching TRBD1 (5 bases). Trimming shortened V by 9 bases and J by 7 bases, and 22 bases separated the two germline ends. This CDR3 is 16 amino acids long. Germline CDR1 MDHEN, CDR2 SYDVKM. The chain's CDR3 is CASRDRAGLRNSPLHF. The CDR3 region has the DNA TGTGCCAGTCGTGACCGGGCAGGGTTGCGGAATTCACCCCTCCACTTT.